Shown below are 14 T cell receptor beta chains from a single sample sequenced in a study of cytomegalovirus exposure and HLA in healthy donors. The PCR employed 60 Vbeta primers together with 13 Jbeta primers. Data came from immunoSEQ multiplex PCR; TCRdb stores just in-frame clones and leaves some out. This sample has some 200,000 clones, with roughly 82% found just once. Sequencing was carried out using PBMCs. The source of these receptors is a woman between 45 and 60 years old in good health and CMV-seropositive.

The chain employs TRBV5-1 and TRBJ2-5, with D hard to call. Trimming cost V 4 bases and J 7 bases, with 14 bases left between them. CDR1 and CDR2 from the germline V gene are SGHRS and YFSETQ. CDR3 length: 13 residues. Here the CDR3 DNA reads TGCGCCAGCAGCCCTTCACTAAGAGGGACCCAGTACTTC. Its translation is CASSPSLRGTQYF.

The V and J genes are TRBV18 and TRBJ1-6, with TRBD1 as a possible D gene (5 bases). V shed 2 bases and J shed 7 bases, with 15 bases lying between them. Germline CDR1 reads KGHSH; CDR2 reads LQKENI. CDR3 length: 16 residues. CDR3: CASSPNGRGRNSPLHF. The CDR3 nucleotides read TGTGCCAGCTCACCAAATGGAAGGGGTAGGAATTCACCCCTCCACTTT.

The rearrangement links TRBV5-1 to TRBJ2-5; 10 nucleotides match TRBD2. Germline lookup yields CDR1 SGHRS and CDR2 YFSETQ. With V trimmed by 4 bases and J by 5 bases, 14 bases remained unmatched. This CDR3 is built from 17 residues. Here the CDR3 DNA reads TGCGCCAGCAGCAAACAAAGCGGGGGGGCGTCGGATGAGACCCAGTACTTC. Residues: CASSKQSGGASDETQYF.

The table lists this clone with a few counts. The chain is built from TRBV5-1 and TRBJ1-4; possible D gene TRBD1, 5 bases. CDR1 SGHRS and CDR2 YFSETQ come from the germline V gene. V dropped 3 bases and J dropped 6 bases, with 15 bases sitting between them. This CDR3 has 15 amino acids. CDR3 coding DNA: TGCGCCAGCAGCTCCGCGGGACGCGGGGATGAAAAACTGTTTTTT. It yields the protein CASSSAGRGDEKLFF.

The count of this clone is one. This sequence joins TRBV6-5 and TRBJ2-2; 10 bases are a match to TRBD1. Germline assignment: CDR1 MNHEY and CDR2 SVGAGI. This CDR3 is built from 15 residues. Trimming at V came to 7 bases and at J to 5 bases, leaving 7 bases not matched to a gene. The CDR3 bases are TGTGCCAGCAAAAGCGACAGGGGGCAGACCGGGGAGCTGTTTTTT. Encoded protein: CASKSDRGQTGELFF.

The rearrangement joins TRBV6-1 to TRBJ2-3; D ambiguous. Per germline, CDR1 MNHNS and CDR2 SASEGT. This CDR3 region has 15 residues. Trimming left V 8 bases short and J 0 bases short, with 15 bases between. The CDR3 DNA is TGTGCCAGCTCGAGAGGAGTAGTTAGCACAGATACGCAGTATTTT. Translation: CASSRGVVSTDTQYF.

This sequence joins TRBV20-1 and TRBJ2-7; weak D call: TRBD1 (5 bases). The CDR3 contains 11 residues. Trimming removed 5 bases from V and 3 bases from J, with 8 bases in between. Germline values: CDR1 DFQATT, CDR2 SNEGSKA (reference sequence). The CDR3: CSAGRDYEQYF. CDR3 DNA sequence: TGCAGTGCTGGCAGGGACTACGAGCAGTACTTC.

This chain joins TRBV7-2 and TRBJ2-7, with TRBD2 matching over 8 bases. The trim removed 5 bases at V and 2 bases at J, leaving 8 bases unmatched. Germline loops: CDR1 SGHTA, CDR2 FQGNSA. The CDR3 has 15 residues. This CDR3 reads CASSTQRGPAYEQYF. CDR3 bases: TGTGCCAGCAGCACCCAGCGGGGGCCGGCCTACGAGCAGTACTTC.

The chain is built from TRBV5-5 and TRBJ2-3; 7 positions agree with TRBD2. Germline CDR1 SGHKS, CDR2 YYEKEE (reference sequence). V was pared by 6 bases and J by 1 base, with 8 bases of the junction left unmatched. CDR3 length equals 15 residues. The CDR3 DNA sequence: TGTGCCAGCAACGCCGATGGGGGGGGCACAGATACGCAGTATTTT. It translates to CASNADGGGTDTQYF.

The rearrangement joins TRBV18 to TRBJ2-1, with TRBD2 identical over 14 bases. The length of the CDR3 is 17 residues. The germline V gene encodes CDR1 KGHSH and CDR2 LQKENI. The V and J ends lost 3 bases and 8 bases, in that order; junction bases with no gene match: 9. The CDR3 loop reads CASSPRLAGGRPDEQFF. The CDR3 coding sequence is TGTGCCAGCTCACCGAGACTAGCGGGGGGGCGTCCCGATGAGCAGTTCTTC.

Note on this clone: Different DNA sequences within this sample yield the same CDR3. This chain uses TRBV6-6 with TRBJ2-7, with a weak D call TRBD1 (5 bases). In germline, CDR1 is MNHNY, CDR2 SVGAGI (reference sequence). V was cut by 0 bases and J by 2 bases, with 11 bases left in between. This CDR3 spans 15 amino acids. The DNA of the CDR3 is TGTGCCAGCAGTTACTCCTCCGCAGGGACCTACGAGCAGTACTTC. Its translation: CASSYSSAGTYEQYF.

This rearrangement joins TRBV5-6 to TRBJ1-1; the D is unclear. The V end was cut by 0 bases, the J end by 5 bases, with 11 bases between. The germline V gene encodes CDR1 SGHDT and CDR2 YYEEEE. The CDR3 spans 14 residues. The CDR3 DNA is TGTGCCAGCAGCTTGGCAGTCCAGGTGACTGAAGCTTTCTTT. Its protein is CASSLAVQVTEAFF.

The rearrangement uses TRBV6-5 and TRBJ2-5; no clear D. Germline assignment: CDR1 MNHEY and CDR2 SVGAGI. Trimming stripped 0 bases from V and 5 bases from J, with 10 bases between. This CDR3 has 14 amino acids. CDR3 DNA sequence: TGTGCCAGCAGTTACTCGGGCAGCCGGGAGACCCAGTACTTC. It yields the protein CASSYSGSRETQYF.

The chain carries TRBV9 and TRBJ2-4; TRBD1 matches 8 bases. There are 17 residues in the CDR3. The germline CDR1 and CDR2 sequences are SGDLS and YYNGEE. J gave up 0 bases and V 4 bases, and 9 bases lay outside the gene matches. CDR3 residues: CASSPPDRDGAKNIQYF. The CDR3 DNA reads TGTGCCAGCAGCCCCCCGGACAGGGATGGAGCCAAAAACATTCAGTACTTC.